This is a list of T cell receptor beta chains from one sample in a study of spatial heterogeneity in lung cancer. TCRdb re-analysed the 5' RACE reads in MiXCR, keeping a single row per CDR3 protein. The sample holds about 16,000 distinct CDR3 sequences, 5% to 6.5% seen once. The source was PBMCs, collected at follow-up. All receptors come from a male donor with early-stage non-small cell lung cancer. The CDR3 runs from the conserved cysteine through the conserved F or W. Each record gives: V gene, D gene, J gene, clone size, CDR3 length, CDR3 protein, CDR3 DNA. The D gene is left open where the match is weak. The size entry is marked missing in some rows and otherwise reads once, few, many or a size class.

TRBV5-4	.	TRBJ2-5	many	14	CASSPGRIQETQYF	TGTGCCAGCAGTCCTGGACGGATACAAGAGACCCAGTACTTC
TRBV6-5	TRBD2	TRBJ2-7	many	14	CASSYSAGAYEQYF	TGTGCCAGCAGTTACTCGGCGGGAGCCTACGAGCAGTACTTC
TRBV3-1	.	TRBJ2-2	many	16	CASSQEISGNTGELFF	TGTGCCAGCAGCCAAGAGATCTCTGGGAACACCGGGGAGCTGTTTTTT
TRBV20-1	.	TRBJ1-1	many	12	CSASGYRAEAFF	TGCAGTGCTTCTGGGTACAGGGCTGAAGCTTTCTTT
TRBV28	TRBD2	TRBJ2-1	many	15	CASRSSGKSYNEQFF	TGTGCCAGCCGGTCTAGCGGCAAATCCTACAATGAGCAGTTCTTC
TRBV19	.	TRBJ1-3	many	15	CASSGTVSSGNTIYF	TGTGCCAGTAGTGGAACGGTTTCCTCTGGAAACACCATATATTTT
TRBV28	.	TRBJ2-1	many	15	CASGEARSSYNEQFF	TGTGCCTCAGGTGAGGCCCGTAGCTCCTACAATGAGCAGTTCTTC
TRBV2	.	TRBJ2-3	many	13	CASKEGQPDTQYF	TGTGCCAGCAAAGAAGGACAGCCAGATACGCAGTATTTT
TRBV7-8	TRBD2	TRBJ2-7	medium-sized	14	CASSTGLAGREQYF	TGTGCCAGCAGTACCGGACTAGCGGGTCGGGAGCAGTACTTC
TRBV28	TRBD1	TRBJ1-5	many	15	CASSLRGPGGQPQHF	TGTGCCAGCAGTTTAAGGGGGCCTGGCGGGCAGCCCCAGCATTTT
TRBV5-1	.	TRBJ2-5	many	14	CASSSGPVGETQYF	TGCGCCAGCAGCTCGGGCCCCGTGGGGGAGACCCAGTACTTC
TRBV20-1	TRBD2	TRBJ2-7	many	13	CSAALADSYEQYF	TGCAGTGCCGCACTAGCGGACTCCTACGAGCAGTACTTC
TRBV4-2	.	TRBJ1-1	many	16	CASRLITGGLGTEAFF	TGTGCCAGCAGGCTAATCACCGGGGGGCTGGGCACTGAAGCTTTCTTT
TRBV4-3	TRBD2	TRBJ2-7	many	16	CASSQGFLAGSYEQYF	TGCGCCAGCAGCCAAGGTTTTCTAGCGGGGTCCTACGAGCAGTACTTC
TRBV6-5	TRBD2	TRBJ2-7	many	15	CASSYGAGGPGEQYF	TGTGCCAGCAGTTACGGAGCGGGAGGGCCGGGCGAGCAGTACTTC
TRBV5-5	.	TRBJ2-1	.	13	CASSLGQLYEQFF	TGTGCCAGCAGCTTGGGCCAGCTGTATGAGCAGTTCTTC
TRBV20-1	.	TRBJ2-3	few	17	CSARDPVRERGTDTQYF	TGCAGTGCTAGAGATCCCGTCCGGGAGCGGGGCACAGATACGCAGTATTTT
TRBV6-2/TRBV6-3	TRBD2	TRBJ2-3	few	18	CASSYDRRLAGSTDTQYF	TGTGCCAGCAGTTACGACCGGCGACTAGCGGGAAGCACAGATACGCAGTATTTT
TRBV4-3	TRBD2	TRBJ2-3	many	16	CASSQDGTSGTDTQYF	TGCGCCAGCAGCCAAGATGGCACTAGCGGCACAGATACGCAGTATTTT
TRBV18	TRBD2	TRBJ2-1	many	15	CASSPPTSGRNEQFF	TGTGCCAGCTCACCACCCACTAGCGGTCGTAATGAGCAGTTCTTC
TRBV18	.	TRBJ1-5	many	14	CASCEQGINQPQHF	TGTGCCAGCTGCGAACAGGGAATCAATCAGCCCCAGCATTTT
TRBV19	.	TRBJ1-5	many	14	CASSIAGFNQPQHF	TGTGCCAGTAGTATTGCGGGGTTCAATCAGCCCCAGCATTTT
TRBV12-3/TRBV12-4	.	TRBJ2-5	.	12	CASRGGSETQYF	TGTGCCAGCAGAGGGGGGTCGGAGACCCAGTACTTC
TRBV5-1	.	TRBJ2-1	.	15	CASSLVASDYNEQFF	TGCGCCAGCAGCTTGGTCGCTAGCGATTACAATGAGCAGTTCTTC
TRBV28	.	TRBJ1-3	many	15	CASSLYGQRGNTIYF	TGTGCCAGCAGTTTATACGGCCAAAGAGGAAACACCATATATTTT
TRBV28	.	TRBJ1-1	many	13	CASRTQGRPEAFF	TGTGCCAGCAGAACACAGGGACGGCCTGAAGCTTTCTTT
TRBV7-2	.	TRBJ1-1	many	16	CASSSSQGAMNTEAFF	TGTGCCAGCAGCTCATCCCAGGGCGCGATGAACACTGAAGCTTTCTTT
TRBV4-1	TRBD2	TRBJ2-4	many	15	CASSQPRTGGNIQYF	TGCGCCAGCAGCCAACCCCGGACGGGGGGGAACATTCAGTACTTC
TRBV12-3/TRBV12-4	TRBD1	TRBJ2-7	many	14	CASSPGQGAHEQYF	TGTGCCAGCAGCCCCGGACAGGGGGCCCACGAGCAGTACTTC
TRBV2	.	TRBJ2-7	many	13	CASTRQGGYEQYF	TGTGCCAGCACCAGACAGGGAGGCTACGAGCAGTACTTC
TRBV18	TRBD2	TRBJ2-7	many	15	CASSPRLAGEGEQYF	TGTGCCAGCTCACCGCGACTAGCGGGAGAAGGCGAGCAGTACTTC
TRBV12-3/TRBV12-4	.	TRBJ2-3	many	11	CATQERDTQYF	TGTGCCACCCAGGAGAGAGATACGCAGTATTTT
TRBV27	.	TRBJ1-1	many	14	CASSTSPNRAEAFF	TGTGCCAGCAGTACCTCGCCCAACCGGGCTGAAGCTTTCTTT
TRBV6-2/TRBV6-3	TRBD1	TRBJ2-7	many	13	CASSQDREREQYF	TGTGCCAGCAGCCAGGACAGGGAGCGCGAGCAGTACTTC
TRBV5-1	TRBD1	TRBJ2-2	many	15	CASSAAGQGAGELFF	TGCGCCAGCAGCGCCGCGGGACAGGGAGCCGGGGAGCTGTTTTTT
TRBV7-2	TRBD1	TRBJ2-3	.	15	CASSADRGSTDTQYF	TGTGCCAGCAGCGCAGACAGGGGAAGCACAGATACGCAGTATTTT
TRBV7-2	TRBD1	TRBJ2-2	many	15	CASSLRGSNTGELFF	TGTGCCAGCAGCCTCAGGGGGAGTAACACCGGGGAGCTGTTTTTT
TRBV7-2	.	TRBJ2-5	few	12	CASSHFLETQYF	TGTGCCAGCAGCCACTTCCTAGAGACCCAGTACTTC
TRBV7-9	TRBD1	TRBJ2-1	many	17	CAITRGTGAGLYNEQFF	TGTGCCATCACTCGTGGGACAGGGGCGGGACTCTACAATGAGCAGTTCTTC
TRBV12-3/TRBV12-4	TRBD2	TRBJ2-7	.	14	CASSATSGVYEQYF	TGTGCCAGCAGCGCAACTAGCGGGGTTTACGAGCAGTACTTC
TRBV10-1	.	TRBJ2-7	many	12	CASSESHYEQYF	TGCGCCAGCAGTGAGTCCCACTACGAGCAGTACTTC
TRBV28	TRBD1	TRBJ2-6	many	14	CATGGAAGANVLTF	TGTGCCACAGGGGGCGCAGCTGGGGCCAACGTCCTGACTTTC
TRBV4-3	.	TRBJ1-5	many	16	CASSQVYSPGNQPQHF	TGCGCCAGCAGCCAAGTATACAGTCCCGGCAATCAGCCCCAGCATTTT
TRBV7-2	.	TRBJ2-3	medium-sized	12	CASSPTTDTQYF	TGTGCCAGCAGCCCCACGACAGATACGCAGTATTTT
TRBV28	.	TRBJ1-2	many	15	CASSRPGMANYGYTF	TGTGCCAGCAGTAGGCCAGGGATGGCCAACTATGGCTACACCTTC
TRBV5-1	.	TRBJ2-2	.	19	CASSLASGWRRTNTGELFF	TGCGCCAGCAGCTTGGCCTCCGGGTGGCGGAGGACGAACACCGGGGAGCTGTTTTTT
TRBV27	TRBD1	TRBJ2-7	many	15	CASRPQGAFEYEQYF	TGTGCCAGCAGGCCTCAGGGGGCTTTCGAGTACGAGCAGTACTTC
TRBV4-3	.	TRBJ2-7	medium-sized	15	CASSQILTESYEQYF	TGCGCCAGCAGCCAAATCCTTACGGAGTCCTACGAGCAGTACTTC
TRBV20-1	TRBD2	TRBJ2-1	many	16	CSARGGMASGHNEQFF	TGCAGTGCTAGAGGAGGTATGGCTAGCGGCCACAATGAGCAGTTCTTC
TRBV20-1	.	TRBJ2-4	.	15	CSAPHPQGAKNIQYF	TGCAGTGCTCCACACCCGCAGGGAGCCAAAAACATTCAGTACTTC
TRBV5-1	.	TRBJ2-7	many	15	CASSLEARPLGEQYF	TGCGCCAGCAGCTTGGAGGCACGTCCCTTGGGGGAGCAGTACTTC
TRBV2	.	TRBJ1-4	many	16	CASSESGARSNEKLFF	TGTGCCAGCAGTGAATCGGGGGCGCGTTCTAATGAAAAACTGTTTTTT
TRBV5-4	TRBD2	TRBJ2-2	many	17	CASSLGTSGRATGELFF	TGTGCCAGCAGCTTGGGTACTAGCGGGAGGGCCACCGGGGAGCTGTTTTTT
TRBV27	TRBD2	TRBJ2-1	many	16	CASSTPAGGFYNEQFF	TGTGCCAGCAGCACCCCTGCGGGAGGCTTTTACAATGAGCAGTTCTTC